The 18 T cell receptor beta chains listed next were all sequenced from one sample in a study of blood T cell repertoires in COVID-19. Generated by immunoSEQ multiplex PCR, the TCRdb table keeps only in-frame clones and is missing some. The sample lists approximately 99,000 clones; around 87% were seen once. Sample: peripheral blood. The receptors here all came from a human donor in a cohort sampled during active COVID-19.

The gene calls are TRBV6-5 and TRBJ2-7, with 10 positions matching TRBD1. The CDR3 length is 13 residues. Germline V gene data show CDR1 as MNHEY and CDR2 as SVGAGI. J lost 6 bases, V lost 6 bases, and 5 bases had no gene match. The CDR3 coding sequence is TGTGCCAGCAGCTGGGACAGGGGAAGCGAGCAGTACTTC. It specifies CASSWDRGSEQYF.

The gene calls are TRBV9 and TRBJ2-3; 10 nucleotides agree with TRBD2. The ends lost 0 bases at V and 3 bases at J; junction bases unmatched: 4. The CDR3 is 16 amino acids. Germline-derived CDR1 and CDR2 are SGDLS and YYNGEE. This chain's CDR3 is CASSVGAGGLTDTQYF. In nucleotides, the CDR3 is TGTGCCAGCAGCGTAGGAGCGGGAGGGCTGACAGATACGCAGTATTTT. Looking up the rest from reference TRBV9 and TRBJ2-3 gives the full variable domain: DSGVTQTPKHLITATGQRVTLRCSPRSGDLSVYWYQQSLDQGLQFLIQYYNGEERAKGNILERFSAQQFPDLHSELNLSSLELGDSALYFCASSVGAGGLTDTQYFGPGTRLTVL.

This rearrangement joins TRBV4-2 to TRBJ1-4; no clear D gene. This CDR3 has 12 amino acids. V shed 4 bases and J shed 7 bases, with 7 bases lying between them. Per germline, CDR1 LGHNA and CDR2 YNFKEQ. Here the CDR3 reads CASSLEFEKLFF. The CDR3 DNA sequence: TGTGCCAGCAGCCTTGAGTTTGAAAAACTGTTTTTT.

The chain employs TRBV3-1 (or the pseudogene TRBV3-2) and TRBJ2-7, with TRBD2 matching 7 bases. CDR3 length equals 16 residues. Trimming cost V 2 bases and J 0 bases; bases outside gene matches: 7. Germline values: CDR1 LGHDT, CDR2 YNNKEL (reference sequence). The CDR3 spells CASSQTASGLSYEQYF. CDR3 coding DNA: TGTGCCAGCAGCCAAACCGCTAGCGGTCTCTCCTACGAGCAGTACTTC.

This clone was seen once. This chain joins TRBV7-2 and TRBJ2-7; D ambiguous. CDR1 SGHTA and CDR2 FQGNSA come from the germline V gene. V lost 5 bases, J lost 2 bases, and 4 bases lay in between. CDR3 length equals 11 residues. DNA of the CDR3: TGTGCCAGCAGCCGGGCCTACGAGCAGTACTTC. This gives the protein CASSRAYEQYF.

The count of this clone is one. This rearrangement joins TRBV3-1 (or the pseudogene TRBV3-2) to TRBJ2-5; 10 bases are a match to TRBD1. Germline CDR1 is LGHDT and CDR2 is YNNKEL (reference sequence). The CDR3 is 15 amino acids. The V segment lost 5 bases and the J segment 4 bases; nucleotides outside the gene matches: 7. CDR3 protein: CASSGGTGDLETQYF. The CDR3 DNA reads TGTGCCAGCAGCGGGGGGACAGGGGATTTAGAGACCCAGTACTTC.

V gene TRBV27 combines with J gene TRBJ1-2; a weak D match, TRBD1 (5 bases). The CDR3 length is 16 residues. The V end was cut by 1 base, the J end by 6 bases, with 18 bases between. Germline V gene lookup returns CDR1 MNHEY and CDR2 SMNVEV (reference sequence). Written as DNA, the CDR3 is TGTGCCAGCAGTTTATGGGGGGGTAAAGGGACTGATGGCTACACCTTC. This gives the protein CASSLWGGKGTDGYTF.

The V call is TRBV3-1 (or the pseudogene TRBV3-2), the J call TRBJ1-5, with D tentatively TRBD1 (6 bases). With 4 bases removed from V and 6 bases from J, the gap between germline ends came to 10 bases. Germline lookup yields CDR1 LGHDT and CDR2 YNNKEL (reference sequence). The length of the CDR3 is 13 residues. The CDR3 nucleotides are TGTGCCAGCAGCCCCCGGACAGCTCAGCCCCAGCATTTT. This gives the protein CASSPRTAQPQHF.

CDR3 residues: CASSSTSGRLVDTQYF. The CDR3, as DNA: TGTGCCAGCAGCTCGACTAGCGGGAGGTTGGTAGATACGCAGTATTTT. This sequence joins TRBV5-4 and TRBJ2-3, with 13 bases that match TRBD2. After removal of 3 bases from V and 5 bases from J, the junction contained 6 bases not matched to a gene. Germline CDR1 reads SGHNT; CDR2 reads YYREEE (reference sequence). The CDR3 is 16 amino acids.

This chain's CDR3 is CASRPRQGREGYTF. The CDR3 DNA reads as TGTGCCAGCAGACCTAGACAGGGAAGAGAGGGCTACACCTTC. V and J are TRBV7-8 and TRBJ1-2; 7 nucleotides match TRBD1. CDR3 length: 14 residues. In germline, CDR1 is SGHVS, CDR2 FQNEAQ. J lost 8 bases, V lost 6 bases, and 12 bases had no gene match. Full variable domain (outside the CDR3, taken from reference TRBV7-8 and TRBJ1-2): GAGVSQSPRYKVAKRGQDVALRCDPISGHVSLFWYQQALGQGPEFLTYFQNEAQLDKSGLPSDRFFAERPEGSVSTLKIQRTQQEDSAVYLCASRPRQGREGYTFGSGTRLTVV.

This chain connects TRBV6-5 to TRBJ2-7; tentative D call: TRBD1 (6 bases). The germline CDR1 and CDR2 sequences are MNHEY and SVGAGI. The CDR3 has 14 residues. The germline V and J ends were trimmed by 5 bases and 1 base, with 12 bases remaining between them. The CDR3 here is CASSPITGSYEQYF. The CDR3, as DNA: TGTGCCAGCAGTCCAATAACAGGGTCCTACGAGCAGTACTTC.

This clone is categorized as medium-sized (0.01 to 0.1%). The chain couples TRBV7-2 to TRBJ1-4; D unresolved. Per the germline V gene, CDR1 is SGHTA and CDR2 is FQGNSA. Trimming stripped 5 bases from V and 3 bases from J, with 7 bases between. The CDR3 covers 13 residues. This CDR3 reads CASSREANEKLFF. The CDR3 DNA reads as TGTGCCAGCAGCCGCGAGGCTAATGAAAAACTGTTTTTT.

This chain's CDR3 is CASSPFGAGGNQPQHF. The CDR3 coding sequence is TGCGCCAGCAGCCCGTTTGGGGCAGGGGGGAATCAGCCCCAGCATTTT. The rearrangement links TRBV4-1 to TRBJ1-5, with 7 bases lining up with TRBD1. Unmatched junction bases numbered 10, after V lost 4 bases and J lost 4 bases. The germline CDR1 and CDR2 sequences are MGHRA and YSYEKL. The CDR3 contains 16 residues.

J is TRBJ1-2 and V is TRBV7-9, with TRBD1 identical over 8 bases. The germline V gene encodes CDR1 SEHNR and CDR2 FQNEAQ (reference sequence). The CDR3 totals 15 residues. J was trimmed by 5 bases and V by 0 bases; bases with no gene match: 5. The CDR3, as DNA: TGTGCCAGCAGCTTAGCGCCGGGACAGGAATATGGCTACACCTTC. Its translation is CASSLAPGQEYGYTF.

The gene calls are TRBV3-1 (or the pseudogene TRBV3-2) and TRBJ2-5, with unresolved D. Germline V gene sequence: CDR1 LGHDT, CDR2 YNNKEL (reference sequence). V was pared by 3 bases and J by 5 bases, with 7 bases between. The CDR3 length is 12 residues. The CDR3 DNA sequence: TGTGCCAGCAGCCACTTCCCGGAGACCCAGTACTTC. This gives the protein CASSHFPETQYF.

The rearrangement links TRBV6-5 to TRBJ2-7; D perhaps matches TRBD2 (6 bases). V gave up 4 bases and J gave up 5 bases, with 18 bases separating them. Germline values: CDR1 MNHEY, CDR2 SVGAGI. The CDR3 contains 15 residues. CDR3 nucleotides: TGTGCCAGCAGTTTGACCGGGACTCCGGACCACGAGCAGTACTTC. Protein: CASSLTGTPDHEQYF.

The CDR3 DNA reads TGTGCCAGAGGGGACAGGGGGTCCGGCTACACCTTC. Its protein is CARGDRGSGYTF. This chain connects TRBV10-3 to TRBJ1-2, with 11 bases lining up with TRBD1. J lost 8 bases, V lost 10 bases, and 6 bases had no gene match. The CDR3 spans 12 residues. The V gene's germline CDR1 is ENHRY and CDR2 SYGVKD.

The V and J genes are TRBV28 and TRBJ2-1; TRBD2 might be the D (6 bases). CDR1 is MDHEN, CDR2 SYDVKM, per germline. The CDR3 is 16 amino acids. Deletions cut 2 bases from V and 6 bases from J, with 17 bases between. The CDR3 reads CASSLGDFSRANEQFF. CDR3 sequence (DNA): TGTGCCAGCAGTTTAGGGGACTTCTCGAGGGCCAATGAGCAGTTCTTC.